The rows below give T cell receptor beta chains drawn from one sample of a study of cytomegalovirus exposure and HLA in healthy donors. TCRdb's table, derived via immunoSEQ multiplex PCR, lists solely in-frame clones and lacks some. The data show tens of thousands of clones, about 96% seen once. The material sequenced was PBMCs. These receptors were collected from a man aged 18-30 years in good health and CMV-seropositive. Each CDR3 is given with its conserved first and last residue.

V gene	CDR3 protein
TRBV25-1	CASSDGTGLQPQHF
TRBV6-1	CASEAGTGIYEQFF
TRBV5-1	CASSGGGAWVETQYF
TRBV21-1	CASSKAGQGRWLAKNIQYF
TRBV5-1	CASSGRDRGTGELFF
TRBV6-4	CASSDSAGSGNTIYF
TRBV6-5	CASSLTGIYGYTF
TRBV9	CASSNSGGQGYEQYF
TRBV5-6	CASSLVGAGTEAFF
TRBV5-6	CASSLMGLPSSYEQYF
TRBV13	CASSVGDNNEQFF
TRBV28	CASRGRWNTEAFF
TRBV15	CATSETRTSYEQYF
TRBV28	CASSPSGYEQYF
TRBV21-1	CASSKDQIEGLADSYEQYF
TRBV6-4	CASTGTSGSLVFF
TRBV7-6	CASSRGGAGSQPQHF
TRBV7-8	CAATRGGETQYF
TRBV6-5	CACQHRDGGTEAFF
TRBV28	CASTPAGKKSQPQHF
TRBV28	CASSLDSLYGYTF
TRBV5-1	CASSPRLAGGTDTQYF
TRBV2	CASSVRSDMNTEAFF
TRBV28	CASTSGDYNYEQYF
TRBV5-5	CASRLVNSGNTIYF
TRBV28	CASSWTVYEQYF
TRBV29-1	CSVERSGIYYGYTF
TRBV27	CASSLTSGSSYEQYF
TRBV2	CASSRPDTGELFF
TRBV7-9	CASSLSERAGELFF
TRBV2	CASSEEGLAGGIGELFF
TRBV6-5	CASSYRRATNEKLFF
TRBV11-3	CASSLTSFPYNEQFF
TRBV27	CASSLQGSGNTIYF
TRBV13	CASSLGHLAGGPSYNEQFF
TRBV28	CASSLRRGTEAFF
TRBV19	CASSTPGTLKEQFF
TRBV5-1	CASEVGGMNTEAFF
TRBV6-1	CAASGTGDRPQHF
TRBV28	CASSWDTRLMNTEAFF
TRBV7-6	CASSSIGTGVTEAFF
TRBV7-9	CASSLGGVYQETQYF
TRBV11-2	CASSASAGVADNEQFF
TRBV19	CASSMTAGGGYEQYF
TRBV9	CASSGAPPGEQYF
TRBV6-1	CASSEQITYEQYF
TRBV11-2	CASSLAGGYNEQFF
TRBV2	CASSASLSWQYF